The 8 T cell receptor beta chains in this list originate from one sample, sequenced in a study of T-cell memory formation after mild COVID-19. TCRdb re-called the 5' RACE reads through MiXCR, storing one row per CDR3 protein. This table has 280,000 or so distinct CDR3 sequences, less than 9.5% appearing once. The specimen was PBMCs or a T cell subset sorted from them (not recorded which). Receptor source: a man aged 18 to 30 who had mild COVID-19 (a few samples of this study predate the infection). Cell type and time point are not known.

DNA for the CDR3: TGTGCCAGCCAGGGCGGGTCTGGAAACACCATATATTTT. It yields the protein CASQGGSGNTIYF. This sequence joins TRBV7-2 and TRBJ1-3; D perhaps matches TRBD1 (5 bases). The germline V and J ends were trimmed by 8 bases and 1 base, with 9 bases remaining between them. Germline loops: CDR1 SGHTA, CDR2 FQGNSA. CDR3 length: 13 amino acids.

V and J are TRBV7-3 and TRBJ2-3, with 9 bases identical to TRBD1. The V gene end was trimmed by 5 bases and the J gene end by 4 bases; junction bases not matched to a gene: 10. Germline V gives CDR1 SGHTA, CDR2 FQGTGA. The CDR3 has 16 residues. CDR3 region: CASSTEQGALADTQYF. CDR3 nucleotides: TGTGCCAGCAGCACAGAACAGGGGGCATTGGCAGATACGCAGTATTTT.

This clonotype appeared a few times. The chain employs TRBV7-2 and TRBJ2-3; no definite D call. The V gene's germline CDR1 is SGHTA and CDR2 FQGNSA. The V end lost 5 bases, the J end lost 2 bases, and 8 bases lay between the germline ends. This CDR3 has 13 amino acids. This chain's CDR3 is CASSRLYTDTQYF. In DNA, the CDR3 is TGTGCCAGCAGCCGTTTATACACAGATACGCAGTATTTT.

This clonotype occurred a few times. The genes are TRBV20-1 and TRBJ2-1, with D hard to call. The germline V gene encodes CDR1 DFQATT and CDR2 SNEGSKA (reference sequence). The CDR3 extends over 15 amino acids. The V end was cut by 6 bases, the J end by 2 bases, with 17 bases between. CDR3 loop: CSAVNKAMPYNEQFF. The CDR3 DNA reads TGCAGTGCAGTTAATAAAGCAATGCCCTACAATGAGCAGTTCTTC.

The chain couples TRBV4-2 to TRBJ2-5; TRBD2 might be the D (5 bases). CDR3 size: 14 residues. The germline V gene has CDR1 LGHNA and CDR2 YNFKEQ. Trimming took off 4 bases at V and 2 bases at J, with 11 bases between the two ends. CDR3 DNA: TGTGCCAGCAGCCCCGGGGAAGCTCAAGAGACCCAGTACTTC. It yields the protein CASSPGEAQETQYF.

This clonotype was seen many times. V gene TRBV7-2 combines with J gene TRBJ2-1; 7 bases line up with TRBD2. V was clipped by 6 bases and J by 0 bases; unmatched bases: 5. The germline V gene has CDR1 SGHTA and CDR2 FQGNSA. The length of the CDR3 is 15 residues. CDR3 protein: CASSPGTNSYNEQFF. CDR3 DNA: TGTGCCAGCAGTCCCGGGACTAACTCCTACAATGAGCAGTTCTTC.

The chain is built from TRBV11-2 and TRBJ2-2; 15 bases map to TRBD2. This CDR3 is built from 18 residues. The ends lost 2 bases at V and 1 base at J; junction bases unmatched: 2. Germline V lookup: CDR1 SGHAT, CDR2 FQNNGV. CDR3 region: CASSLWGLAGGNTGELFF. CDR3 nucleotide sequence: TGTGCCAGCAGCTTATGGGGACTAGCGGGGGGGAACACCGGGGAGCTGTTTTTT.

The chain recombines TRBV20-1 with TRBJ2-3; D is ambiguous. V lost 2 bases, J lost 0 bases, and 12 bases lay in between. Per the germline V gene, CDR1 is DFQATT and CDR2 is SNEGSKA (reference sequence). CDR3 length: 15 amino acids. CDR3 protein: CSARPLTTSTDTQYF. The CDR3 region has the DNA TGCAGTGCTAGACCTCTGACAACTAGCACAGATACGCAGTATTTT.